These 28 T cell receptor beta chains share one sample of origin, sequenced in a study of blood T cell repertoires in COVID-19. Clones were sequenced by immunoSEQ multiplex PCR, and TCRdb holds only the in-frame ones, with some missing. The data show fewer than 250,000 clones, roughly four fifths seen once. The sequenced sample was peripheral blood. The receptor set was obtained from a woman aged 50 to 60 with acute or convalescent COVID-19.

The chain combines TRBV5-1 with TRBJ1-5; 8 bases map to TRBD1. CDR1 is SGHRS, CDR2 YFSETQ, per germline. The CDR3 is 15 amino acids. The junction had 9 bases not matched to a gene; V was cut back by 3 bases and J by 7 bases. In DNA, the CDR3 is TGCGCCAGCAGCTCTCAGGGGGCGCTGGGGCAGCCCCAGCATTTT. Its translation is CASSSQGALGQPQHF.

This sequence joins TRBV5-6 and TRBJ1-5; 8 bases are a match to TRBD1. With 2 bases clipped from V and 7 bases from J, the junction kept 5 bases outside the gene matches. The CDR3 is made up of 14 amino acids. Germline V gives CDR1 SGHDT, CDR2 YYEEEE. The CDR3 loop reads CASSFRDRRQPQHF. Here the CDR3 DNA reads TGTGCCAGCAGCTTCCGGGACAGGAGGCAGCCCCAGCATTTT.

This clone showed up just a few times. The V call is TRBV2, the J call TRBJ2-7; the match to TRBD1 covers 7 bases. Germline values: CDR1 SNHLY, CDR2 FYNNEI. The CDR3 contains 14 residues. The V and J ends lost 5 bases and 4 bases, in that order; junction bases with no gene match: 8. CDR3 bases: TGTGCCAGCAGTCCCGGGACAGAGATTTACGAGCAGTACTTC. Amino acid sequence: CASSPGTEIYEQYF.

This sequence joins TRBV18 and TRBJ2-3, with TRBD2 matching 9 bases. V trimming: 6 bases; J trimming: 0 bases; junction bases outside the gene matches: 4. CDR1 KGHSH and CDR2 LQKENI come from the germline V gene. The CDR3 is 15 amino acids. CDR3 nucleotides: TGTGCCAGCTCGGTAGCGGGAGTGAGCACAGATACGCAGTATTTT. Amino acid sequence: CASSVAGVSTDTQYF. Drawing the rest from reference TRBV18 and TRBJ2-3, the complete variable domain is NAGVMQNPRHLVRRRGQEARLRCSPMKGHSHVYWYRQLPEEGLKFMVYLQKENIIDESGMPKERFSAEFPKEGPSILRIQQVVRGDSAAYFCASSVAGVSTDTQYFGPGTRLTVL.

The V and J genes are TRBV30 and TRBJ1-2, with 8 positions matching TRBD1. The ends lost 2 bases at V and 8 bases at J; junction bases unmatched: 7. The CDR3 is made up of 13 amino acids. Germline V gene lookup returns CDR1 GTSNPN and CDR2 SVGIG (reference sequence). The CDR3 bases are TGTGCCTGGAGTCTCGACAGGGGCCAAGGCTACACCTTC. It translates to CAWSLDRGQGYTF.

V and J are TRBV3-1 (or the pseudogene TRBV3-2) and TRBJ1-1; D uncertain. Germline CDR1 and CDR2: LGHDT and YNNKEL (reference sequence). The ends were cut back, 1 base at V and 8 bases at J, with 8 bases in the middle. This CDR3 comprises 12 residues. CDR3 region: CASSQVATEAFF. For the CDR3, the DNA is TGTGCCAGCAGCCAAGTGGCGACAGAAGCTTTCTTT.

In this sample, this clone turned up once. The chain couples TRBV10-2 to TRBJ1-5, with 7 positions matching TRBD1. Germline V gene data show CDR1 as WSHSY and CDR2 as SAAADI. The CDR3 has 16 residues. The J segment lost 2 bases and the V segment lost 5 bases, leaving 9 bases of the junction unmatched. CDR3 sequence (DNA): TGCGCCAGCAGTCGGGACAGTCCCCTTGGCAATCAGCCCCAGCATTTT. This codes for CASSRDSPLGNQPQHF.

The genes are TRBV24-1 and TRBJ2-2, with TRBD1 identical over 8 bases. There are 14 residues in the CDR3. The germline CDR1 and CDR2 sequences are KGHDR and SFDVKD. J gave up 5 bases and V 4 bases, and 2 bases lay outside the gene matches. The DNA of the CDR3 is TGTGCCACCAGTGAGGACAGGGAAACCGGGGAGCTGTTTTTT. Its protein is CATSEDRETGELFF.

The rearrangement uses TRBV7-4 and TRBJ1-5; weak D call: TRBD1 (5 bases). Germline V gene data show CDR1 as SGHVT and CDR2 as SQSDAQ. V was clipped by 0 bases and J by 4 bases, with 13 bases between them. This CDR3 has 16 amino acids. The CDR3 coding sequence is TGTGCCAGCAGCTTAGCGGACGACAGCCATAATCAGCCCCAGCATTTT. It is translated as CASSLADDSHNQPQHF.

The CDR3 bases are TGTGCCAGTCGGCTTCAGGGGTGGCAGCCCCAGCATTTT. Translating it yields CASRLQGWQPQHF. The chain carries TRBV19 and TRBJ1-5; tentatively, D is TRBD1 (6 bases). The CDR3 sequence is 13 residues long. The germline CDR1 and CDR2 sequences are LNHDA and SQIVND (reference sequence). V lost 8 bases and J lost 7, with 15 bases in between.

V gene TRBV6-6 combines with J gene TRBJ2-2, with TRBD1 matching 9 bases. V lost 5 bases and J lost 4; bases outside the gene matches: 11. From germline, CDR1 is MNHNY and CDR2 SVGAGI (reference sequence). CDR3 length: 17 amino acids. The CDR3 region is CASSRTGAIPFTGELFF. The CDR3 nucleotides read TGTGCCAGCAGTCGGACAGGGGCTATTCCATTCACCGGGGAGCTGTTTTTT.

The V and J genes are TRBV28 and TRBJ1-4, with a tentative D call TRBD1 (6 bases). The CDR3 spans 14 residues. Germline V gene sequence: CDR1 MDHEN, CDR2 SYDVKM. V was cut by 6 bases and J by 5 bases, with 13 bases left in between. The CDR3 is CASRIGGANEKLFF. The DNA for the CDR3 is TGTGCCAGCAGAATAGGGGGGGCGAATGAAAAACTGTTTTTT.

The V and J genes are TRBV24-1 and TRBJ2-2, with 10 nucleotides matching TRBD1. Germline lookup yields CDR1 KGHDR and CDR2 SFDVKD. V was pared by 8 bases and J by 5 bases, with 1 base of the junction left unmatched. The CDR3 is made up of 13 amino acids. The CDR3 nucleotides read TGTGCCACCAAGGGACAGGGGACCGGGGAGCTGTTTTTT. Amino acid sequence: CATKGQGTGELFF.

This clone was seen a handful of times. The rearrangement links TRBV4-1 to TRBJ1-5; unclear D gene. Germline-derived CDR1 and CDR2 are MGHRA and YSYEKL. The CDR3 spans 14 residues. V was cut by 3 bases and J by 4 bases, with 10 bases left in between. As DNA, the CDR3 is TGCGCCAGCAGCCACCAGGCGGGAAATCAGCCCCAGCATTTT. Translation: CASSHQAGNQPQHF.

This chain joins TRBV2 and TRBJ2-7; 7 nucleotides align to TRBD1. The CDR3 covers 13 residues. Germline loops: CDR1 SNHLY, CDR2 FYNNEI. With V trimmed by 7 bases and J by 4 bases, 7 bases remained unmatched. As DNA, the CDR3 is TGTGCCAGCAAAATGGGACAGACGTACGAGCAGTACTTC. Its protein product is CASKMGQTYEQYF.

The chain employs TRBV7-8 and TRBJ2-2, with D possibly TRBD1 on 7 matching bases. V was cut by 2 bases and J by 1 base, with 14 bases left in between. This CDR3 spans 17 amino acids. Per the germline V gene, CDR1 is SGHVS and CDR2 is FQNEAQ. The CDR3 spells CASSLQGQGGNTGELFF. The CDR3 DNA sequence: TGTGCCAGCAGCTTACAAGGGCAGGGGGGGAACACCGGGGAGCTGTTTTTT.

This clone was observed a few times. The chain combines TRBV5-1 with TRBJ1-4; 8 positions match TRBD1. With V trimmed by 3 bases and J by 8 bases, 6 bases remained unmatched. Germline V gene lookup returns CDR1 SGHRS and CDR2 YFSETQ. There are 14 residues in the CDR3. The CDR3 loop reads CASSSQGAYEKLFF. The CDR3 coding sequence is TGCGCCAGCAGCTCGCAGGGGGCCTACGAAAAACTGTTTTTT.

CDR3 loop: CASSPWRVGATDEQYF. Here the CDR3 DNA reads TGTGCCAGCAGTCCCTGGAGGGTGGGAGCAACGGACGAGCAGTACTTC. The J gene is TRBJ2-7, the V gene TRBV28, with D perhaps matching TRBD2 (6 bases). CDR1 is MDHEN, CDR2 SYDVKM, per germline. The CDR3 is 16 amino acids. V was trimmed by 5 bases and J by 5 bases, leaving 22 bases between them.

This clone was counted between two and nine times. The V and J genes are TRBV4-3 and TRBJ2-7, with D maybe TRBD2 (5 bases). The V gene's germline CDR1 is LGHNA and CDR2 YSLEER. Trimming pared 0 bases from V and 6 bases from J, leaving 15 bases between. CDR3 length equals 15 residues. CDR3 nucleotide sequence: TGCGCCAGCAGCCAAGAAGGAGCGGTAGGAAGCGAGCAGTACTTC. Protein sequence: CASSQEGAVGSEQYF.

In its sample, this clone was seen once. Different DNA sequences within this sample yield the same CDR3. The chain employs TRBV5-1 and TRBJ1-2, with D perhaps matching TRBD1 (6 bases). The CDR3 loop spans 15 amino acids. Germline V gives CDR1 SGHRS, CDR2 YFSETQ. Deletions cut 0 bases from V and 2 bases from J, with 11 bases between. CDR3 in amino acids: CASSLEGRGNYGYTF. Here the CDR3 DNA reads TGCGCCAGCAGCTTGGAGGGCAGGGGAAACTATGGCTACACCTTC.

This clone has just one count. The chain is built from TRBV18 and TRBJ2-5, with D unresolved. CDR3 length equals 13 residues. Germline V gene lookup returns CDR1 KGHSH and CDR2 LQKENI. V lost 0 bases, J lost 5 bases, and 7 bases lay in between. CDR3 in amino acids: CASSPPSSETQYF. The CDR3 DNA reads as TGTGCCAGCTCACCACCTAGCTCTGAGACCCAGTACTTC.

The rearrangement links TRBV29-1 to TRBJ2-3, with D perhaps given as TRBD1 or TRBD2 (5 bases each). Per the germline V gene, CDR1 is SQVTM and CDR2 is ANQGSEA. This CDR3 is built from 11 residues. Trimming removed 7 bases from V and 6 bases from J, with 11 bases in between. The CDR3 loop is CSGGPGDTQYF. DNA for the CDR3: TGCAGCGGGGGACCGGGGGATACGCAGTATTTT.

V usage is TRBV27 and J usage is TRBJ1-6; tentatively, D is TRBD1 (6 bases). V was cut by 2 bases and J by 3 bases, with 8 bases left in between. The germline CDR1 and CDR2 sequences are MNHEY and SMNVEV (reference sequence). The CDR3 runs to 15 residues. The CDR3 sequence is CASSLQGLYNSPLHF. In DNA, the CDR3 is TGTGCCAGCAGTTTACAGGGGCTCTATAATTCACCCCTCCACTTT.

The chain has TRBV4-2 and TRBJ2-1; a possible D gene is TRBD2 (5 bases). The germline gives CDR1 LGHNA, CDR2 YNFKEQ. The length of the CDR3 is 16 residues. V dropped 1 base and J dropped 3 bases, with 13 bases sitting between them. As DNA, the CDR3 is TGTGCCAGCAGCCAAGCGAGGGTGGGGAGCTACAATGAGCAGTTCTTC. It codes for CASSQARVGSYNEQFF.

The DNA for the CDR3 is TGTGCCAGCAGTGAATCCGGGACAGAAAGTCAAGAGACCCAGTACTTC. This gives the protein CASSESGTESQETQYF. The chain couples TRBV6-1 to TRBJ2-5; the match to TRBD1 covers 7 bases. The V gene end was trimmed by 2 bases and the J gene end by 2 bases; junction bases not matched to a gene: 8. CDR1 MNHNS and CDR2 SASEGT come from the germline V gene. There are 16 residues in the CDR3.

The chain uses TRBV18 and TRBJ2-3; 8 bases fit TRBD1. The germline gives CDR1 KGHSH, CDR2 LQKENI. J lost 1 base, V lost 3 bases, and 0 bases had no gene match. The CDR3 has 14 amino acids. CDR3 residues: CASSPTGGTDTQYF. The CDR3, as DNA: TGTGCCAGCTCACCGACAGGGGGCACAGATACGCAGTATTTT. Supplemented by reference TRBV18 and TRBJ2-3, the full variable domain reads NAGVMQNPRHLVRRRGQEARLRCSPMKGHSHVYWYRQLPEEGLKFMVYLQKENIIDESGMPKERFSAEFPKEGPSILRIQQVVRGDSAAYFCASSPTGGTDTQYFGPGTRLTVL.

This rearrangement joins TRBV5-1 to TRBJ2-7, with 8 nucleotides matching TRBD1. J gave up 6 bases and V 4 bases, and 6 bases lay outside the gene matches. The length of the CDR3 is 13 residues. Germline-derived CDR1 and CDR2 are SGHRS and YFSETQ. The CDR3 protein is CASSQMTGVEQYF. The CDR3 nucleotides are TGCGCCAGCAGCCAGATGACAGGGGTCGAGCAGTACTTC.

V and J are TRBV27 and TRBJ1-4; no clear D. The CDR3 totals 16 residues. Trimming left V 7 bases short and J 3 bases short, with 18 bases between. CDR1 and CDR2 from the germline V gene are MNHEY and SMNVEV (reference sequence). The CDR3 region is CASTFNLRGANEKLFF. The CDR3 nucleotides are TGTGCCAGCACCTTTAATCTCCGGGGTGCTAATGAAAAACTGTTTTTT.